This T cell receptor beta chain was identified during a study of monozygotic twins with inflammatory bowel disease. Study-wide results and limits: Subtypes among T cells remained indistinguishable.

There were eight separate reactions per sample in which cDNA was made. A template switching step added UMIs, each with a 6-nucleotide sample barcode. TCRdb reprocessed the 5' RACE reads, with one entry per CDR3 protein and no DNA. Its table lists approximately 400,000 distinct CDR3 sequences. In germline, CDR1 is SGHRS, CDR2 YFSETQ. The CDR3 spans 18 residues. Of note for this clonotype: Its antigen is as yet unknown.

This receptor was identified in a human donor with ulcerative colitis or Crohn's disease, or a healthy co-twin of an affected twin (not recorded which). The V and J genes are TRBV5-1 and TRBJ2-6; TCRdb calls TRBD1, which cannot be checked without DNA. Source material: blood. The CDR3 loop reads CASSKSTGDYSGANVLTF. The entire variable domain, with the rest obtained from reference TRBV5-1 and TRBJ2-6, is as follows: KAGVTQTPRYLIKTRGQQVTLSCSPISGHRSVSWYQQTPGQGLQFLFEYFSETQRNKGNFPGRFSGRQFSNSRSEMNVSTLELGDSALYLCASSKSTGDYSGANVLTFGAGSRLTVL.